Reported below is one T cell receptor beta chain. Antigen specificity is unknown. TCRdb keeps only in-frame clones here, not all; method: immunoSEQ multiplex PCR. There are tens of thousands of clones in the sample; 87% occur only once, and around 5% lies in the top ten. This sample is part of a study of PD-L1 blockade in urothelial cancer. Study summary: T cells numbered a median of about 150,000 in the blood samples. Study results and limitations: Tumor-associated TCR clones expanded more in blood at 3 weeks in patients with durable benefit.

The CDR3 spans 11 residues. Germline V CDR1 and CDR2: SQVTM, ANQGSEA. V lost 5 bases and J lost 6, with 10 bases in between. The specimen was PBMCs, collected around atezolizumab (anti-PD-L1) treatment. The chain employs TRBV29-1 and TRBJ1-2, with D unclear. This receptor was taken from a woman in her seventies with urothelial cancer. CDR3 DNA: TGCAGCGTTTCGACATGGGATGGCTACACCTTC. Translation: CSVSTWDGYTF. Combining the CDR3 with reference TRBV29-1 and TRBJ1-2 gives the whole variable domain SAVISQKPSRDICQRGTSLTIQCQVDSQVTMMFWYRQQPGQSLTLIATANQGSEATYESGFVIDKFPISRPNLTFSTLTVSNMSPEDSSIYLCSVSTWDGYTFGSGTRLTVV.